The TCR beta chain described here comes from a study of shared clonotypes between healthy human individuals. General study points: Naive subsets generally exceeded memory subsets in estimated richness.

In germline, CDR1 is SGHTA, CDR2 FQGNSA. The CDR3 is 12 amino acids. Trimming removed 5 bases at V and 2 bases at J, with 7 bases between. Within Nashville, Tennessee resided all donors, each a Caucasian adult. This clone was detected a few times. Its matching antigen is unknown. Other DNA variants within this sample encode the same CDR3. Deep level was the assay's run setting. Every subset's genomic DNA went evenly onto several immunoSEQ plates. The repertoire was sequenced with immunoSEQ multiplex PCR; TCRdb's copy has only in-frame clones and lacks some. The top ten hold roughly 0.13% of the sample, which has millions of clones, 85% to 95% seen once.

The receptor comes from a man aged 18 to 30 in good health. The V gene is TRBV7-2, the J gene TRBJ2-7; D gene uncertain. Sequencing was done on a sample of naive CD4+ T cells sorted from blood. Described subset: CD45RA+ positively selected. CDR3 nucleotides: TGTGCCAGCAGCCCCCGTACCTACGAGCAGTACTTC. This sequence encodes CASSPRTYEQYF.